The present T cell receptor beta chain was sequenced within a study of shared clonotypes between healthy human individuals. The germline CDR1 and CDR2 sequences are LNHNV and YYDKDF (reference sequence). This CDR3 comprises 16 residues. V lost 3 bases to trimming and J lost 4 bases, with 19 bases between them. With regard to this clone: As yet, its antigen is unknown.

Study observations and caveats: Measured sharing among donors was expected to vary with sequencing depth.

TCRdb keeps only in-frame clones here, not all; method: immunoSEQ multiplex PCR. The sample has around 2.5 million clones; 80% to 95% are singletons. Sequencing used naive CD4+ T cells from PBMCs. Subset indicated: CD45RA+ positively selected. This receptor was obtained from a man aged 18 to 30 in good health. Some clones in this sample may be carry-over from other donors' samples. This chain links TRBV15 with TRBJ2-7; D may match TRBD1 or TRBD2 (6 bases each). For the CDR3, the DNA is TGTGCCACCAGCAGGGCCCGAGGGGGGCAAATTTACGAGCAGTACTTC. Amino acids: CATSRARGGQIYEQYF. Full variable domain (remainder filled in from reference TRBV15 and TRBJ2-7): DAMVIQNPRYQVTQFGKPVTLSCSQTLNHNVMYWYQQKSSQAPKLLFHYYDKDFNNEADTPDNFQSRRPNTSFCFLDIRSPGLGDTAMYLCATSRARGGQIYEQYFGPGTRLTVT.